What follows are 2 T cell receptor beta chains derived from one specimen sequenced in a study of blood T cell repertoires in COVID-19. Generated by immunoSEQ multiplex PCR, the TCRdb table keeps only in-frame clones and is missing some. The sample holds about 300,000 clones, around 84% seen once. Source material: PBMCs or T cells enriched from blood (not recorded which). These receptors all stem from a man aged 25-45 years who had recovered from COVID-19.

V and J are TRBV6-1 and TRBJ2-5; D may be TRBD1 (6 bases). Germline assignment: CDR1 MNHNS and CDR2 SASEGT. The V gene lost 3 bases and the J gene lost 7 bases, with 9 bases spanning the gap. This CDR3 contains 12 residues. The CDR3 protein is CASSEGARTQYF. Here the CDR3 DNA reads TGTGCCAGCAGTGAGGGGGCCAGGACCCAGTACTTC.

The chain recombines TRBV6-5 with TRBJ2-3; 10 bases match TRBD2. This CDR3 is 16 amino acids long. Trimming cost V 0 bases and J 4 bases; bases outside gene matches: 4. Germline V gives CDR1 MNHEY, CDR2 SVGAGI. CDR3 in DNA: TGTGCCAGCAGTTACTCGAGCGGGGGGGCAGCAGATACGCAGTATTTT. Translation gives CASSYSSGGAADTQYF.